The clone carrying this T cell receptor beta chain was observed at least ten times. In germline, CDR1 is SGHTA, CDR2 FQGNSA. The CDR3 totals 17 residues. Trimming took 4 bases from V and 5 from J, leaving 23 bases between them. TCRdb passed the RT-PCR reads through MiXCR, listing each CDR3 protein once. Among about 680,000 distinct CDR3 sequences listed, over 12% were seen once. This clonotype was sampled from a female donor in good health, serving as a healthy control. This chain uses TRBV7-2 with TRBJ2-5, with a possible D match to TRBD2 (5 bases). Sequenced sample: memory CD4+ T cells from blood. The CDR3 DNA is TGTGCCAGCAGCTCTTACCCCCGGGGAAGGGTAGGCGAGACCCAGTACTTC. Translated: CASSSYPRGRVGETQYF.